The clone carrying this TCR beta chain was recorded once. Clones were read by immunoSEQ multiplex PCR, and TCRdb kept only the in-frame ones, dropping some. The sample carries approximately 65,000 clones, more than 85% recorded once. This specimen belongs to a study of technical replicates of blood from four donors. The trim removed 6 bases at V and 4 bases at J, leaving 13 bases unmatched. This CDR3 spans 17 amino acids. Germline CDR1 SGHTA, CDR2 FQGNSA. The sequence was obtained from a human donor in good health. Some clones in this sample may be carry-over from other donors' samples. The chain employs TRBV7-2 and TRBJ2-2, with 8 bases identical to TRBD1. The sample was PBMCs. Written as DNA, the CDR3 is TGTGCCAGCAGTTCTCTTGGTCAGGGGGCACCCACCGGGGAGCTGTTTTTT. Protein: CASSSLGQGAPTGELFF. Variable domain in full (rest from reference TRBV7-2 and TRBJ2-2): GAGVSQSPSNKVTEKGKDVELRCDPISGHTALYWYRQSLGQGLEFLIYFQGNSAPDKSGLPSDRFSAERTGGSVSTLTIQRTQQEDSAVYLCASSSLGQGAPTGELFFGEGSRLTVL.